One and the same sample provided the 30 T cell receptor beta chains below, sequenced in a study of cytomegalovirus exposure and HLA in healthy donors. The PCR used 60 Vbeta and 13 Jbeta primers. Sequencing used immunoSEQ multiplex PCR; TCRdb keeps in-frame clones, though not all of them. Here the sample spans 200,000 or so clones, roughly 80% being singletons. The sequenced material came from PBMCs. The source of these receptors is a woman in her twenties or thirties in good health and CMV-seronegative.

A word on this clone: The sample has other DNA sequences that encode this CDR3 too. The genes are TRBV9 and TRBJ2-1, with D maybe TRBD1 (6 bases). The V gene's germline CDR1 is SGDLS and CDR2 YYNGEE. The CDR3 totals 14 residues. V lost 0 bases to trimming and J lost 2 bases, with 6 bases between them. For the CDR3, the DNA is TGTGCCAGCAGCGTAGGGACAGCCTACAATGAGCAGTTCTTC. Amino acids: CASSVGTAYNEQFF.

Concerning this clone itself: Germline is not matched at one junction end, which may reflect a read error. This sequence joins TRBV7-9 and TRBJ1-1; 9 bases line up with TRBD1. The CDR3 is 16 residues long. Germline-derived CDR1 and CDR2 are SEHNR and FQNEAQ (reference sequence). The CDR3 is CSSSIPPGQGNTEAFF. The CDR3 region has the DNA TGTTCCAGCAGCATTCCTCCGGGACAGGGAAACACTGAAGCTTTCTTT. The full variable domain, in which reference TRBV7-9 and TRBJ1-1 provide the parts outside the CDR3, is DTGVSQNPRHKITKRGQNVTFRCDPISEHNRLYWYRQTLGQGPEFLTYFQNEAQLEKSRLLSDRFSAERPKGSFSTLEIQRTEQGDSAMYLCSSSIPPGQGNTEAFFGQGTRLTVV.

This chain links TRBV19 with TRBJ1-2; 10 bases map to TRBD1. From germline, CDR1 is LNHDA and CDR2 SQIVND (reference sequence). The CDR3 loop spans 15 amino acids. Germline trimming cut 3 bases from V and 4 bases from J; bases unmatched to any gene: 5. CDR3 protein: CASSIGTGVGYGYTF. CDR3 sequence (DNA): TGTGCCAGTAGTATCGGGACAGGGGTAGGCTATGGCTACACCTTC.

This clone showed up just a few times. The chain is built from TRBV14 and TRBJ2-7, with 7 bases that match TRBD2. Trimming removed 4 bases from V and 5 bases from J; junction bases left unmatched: 8. Germline-derived CDR1 and CDR2 are SGHDN and FVKESK. The CDR3 totals 14 residues. The CDR3 here is CASSPKHTSDEQYF. CDR3 sequence (DNA): TGTGCCAGCAGCCCGAAACACACTAGCGACGAGCAGTACTTC. The whole variable domain, filled in from reference TRBV14 and TRBJ2-7, reads EAGVTQFPSHSVIEKGQTVTLRCDPISGHDNLYWYRRVMGKEIKFLLHFVKESKQDESGMPNNRFLAERTGGTYSTLKVQPAELEDSGVYFCASSPKHTSDEQYFGPGTRLTVT.

The CDR3 here is CASSLVAGSYEQYF. CDR3 nucleotides: TGCGCCAGCAGCTTGGTCGCGGGGTCCTACGAGCAGTACTTC. The chain links TRBV5-1 to TRBJ2-7; D is perhaps TRBD2 (6 bases). The CDR3 contains 14 residues. V was clipped by 0 bases and J by 1 base, with 8 bases between them. Germline-derived CDR1 and CDR2 are SGHRS and YFSETQ.

V is TRBV5-4 and J is TRBJ2-1, with D perhaps TRBD2 (6 bases). CDR3 size: 16 residues. CDR1 and CDR2 (germline): SGHNT, YYREEE (reference sequence). Trimming removed 4 bases at V and 2 bases at J, with 16 bases between. In DNA form, the CDR3 reads TGTGCCAGCAGCCTCCTGGGAGGTGCCCCCTACAATGAGCAGTTCTTC. It encodes CASSLLGGAPYNEQFF. The full variable domain, its missing parts supplied by reference TRBV5-4 and TRBJ2-1, is ETGVTQSPTHLIKTRGQQVTLRCSSQSGHNTVSWYQQALGQGPQFIFQYYREEENGRGNFPPRFSGLQFPNYSSELNVNALELDDSALYLCASSLLGGAPYNEQFFGPGTRLTVL.

The chain carries TRBV19 and TRBJ2-7; TRBD1 might be the D (6 bases). This CDR3 has 13 residues. Trimming took 10 bases from V and 3 from J, leaving 16 bases between them. Germline CDR1 is LNHDA and CDR2 is SQIVND (reference sequence). For the CDR3, the DNA is TGTGCCACGCAACAGGGTGAAAACTACGAGCAGTACTTC. Amino acid sequence: CATQQGENYEQYF.

The chain links TRBV28 to TRBJ2-7, with D perhaps TRBD1 (6 bases). The CDR3 covers 14 residues. V was pared by 4 bases and J by 7 bases, with 17 bases between. In germline, CDR1 is MDHEN, CDR2 SYDVKM. In DNA, the CDR3 is TGTGCCAGCAGTTCATTCCGACAGGCGCGGGAGCAGTACTTC. Its protein is CASSSFRQAREQYF.

V and J are TRBV28 and TRBJ1-1; D may be TRBD1 (5 bases). Trimming pared 7 bases from V and 11 bases from J, leaving 14 bases between. The V gene's germline CDR1 is MDHEN and CDR2 SYDVKM. There are 11 residues in the CDR3. The chain's CDR3 is CASTSRRGAFF. CDR3 coding DNA: TGTGCCAGCACCTCACGTAGGGGCGCTTTCTTT. The full variable domain, its missing parts supplied by reference TRBV28 and TRBJ1-1, is DVKVTQSSRYLVKRTGEKVFLECVQDMDHENMFWYRQDPGLGLRLIYFSYDVKMKEKGDIPEGYSVSREKKERFSLILESASTNQTSMYLCASTSRRGAFFGQGTRLTVV.

V gene TRBV9 combines with J gene TRBJ1-2, with a weak D call TRBD1 (5 bases). This CDR3 has 13 amino acids. V lost 1 base to trimming and J lost 8 bases, with 12 bases between them. Per the germline V gene, CDR1 is SGDLS and CDR2 is YYNGEE. The CDR3 spells CASSVFQGGGYTF. CDR3 nucleotide sequence: TGTGCCAGCAGCGTATTTCAGGGTGGGGGCTACACCTTC.

The V gene is TRBV2, the J gene TRBJ1-4, with D possibly matching TRBD1 (5 bases). The germline V and J ends were trimmed by 2 bases and 7 bases, with 8 bases remaining between them. Germline V gene data show CDR1 as SNHLY and CDR2 as FYNNEI. The CDR3 is 13 residues long. CDR3: CASSETGVEKLFF. The CDR3 bases are TGTGCCAGCAGTGAAACGGGGGTTGAAAAACTGTTTTTT. Supplemented by reference TRBV2 and TRBJ1-4, the full variable domain reads EPEVTQTPSHQVTQMGQEVILRCVPISNHLYFYWYRQILGQKVEFLVSFYNNEISEKSEIFDDQFSVERPDGSNFTLKIRSTKLEDSAMYFCASSETGVEKLFFGSGTQLSVL.

The genes are TRBV5-1 and TRBJ2-1; 12 bases align to TRBD2. Germline V gene sequence: CDR1 SGHRS, CDR2 YFSETQ. The CDR3 is made up of 15 amino acids. With 6 bases clipped from V and 1 base from J, the junction kept 2 bases outside the gene matches. CDR3 DNA: TGCGCCAGCACCCTAGCGGGAGGGTCCTACAATGAGCAGTTCTTC. The encoded protein is CASTLAGGSYNEQFF.

V usage is TRBV27 and J usage is TRBJ1-2; TRBD1 matches 11 bases. The CDR3 length is 15 residues. V lost 4 bases to trimming and J lost 7 bases; unmatched junction nucleotides: 8. Germline CDR1 is MNHEY and CDR2 is SMNVEV (reference sequence). The CDR3 DNA is TGTGCCAGCAGTTCCGCGGGACAGGGGGATACTGGCTACACCTTC. Its translation: CASSSAGQGDTGYTF.

The rearrangement uses TRBV2 and TRBJ2-7; 8 positions match TRBD1. The CDR3 is 15 amino acids. Germline lookup yields CDR1 SNHLY and CDR2 FYNNEI. V shed 2 bases and J 3 bases; nucleotides not matched to a gene: 6. In DNA, the CDR3 is TGTGCCAGCAGTGAATGGGACAGGATCAGCTACGAGCAGTACTTC. Translated: CASSEWDRISYEQYF. The full variable domain, rest sourced from reference TRBV2 and TRBJ2-7, is EPEVTQTPSHQVTQMGQEVILRCVPISNHLYFYWYRQILGQKVEFLVSFYNNEISEKSEIFDDQFSVERPDGSNFTLKIRSTKLEDSAMYFCASSEWDRISYEQYFGPGTRLTVT.

This chain uses TRBV5-6 with TRBJ1-4, with a weak D call TRBD1 (5 bases). The CDR3 has 14 amino acids. Germline V gives CDR1 SGHDT, CDR2 YYEEEE. The ends were cut back, 4 bases at V and 3 bases at J, with 10 bases in the middle. This CDR3 reads CASSLGGANEKLFF. The CDR3 region has the DNA TGTGCCAGCAGCCTCGGGGGGGCTAATGAAAAACTGTTTTTT.

The rearrangement links TRBV27 to TRBJ2-7, with D possibly being TRBD1 (6 bases). CDR3 length: 13 residues. Germline V lookup: CDR1 MNHEY, CDR2 SMNVEV (reference sequence). The V end lost 8 bases, the J end lost 7 bases, and 18 bases lay between the germline ends. In nucleotides, the CDR3 is TGTGCCAGCCACGGACAGAGTCTCCGGGAGCAGTACTTC. It codes for CASHGQSLREQYF.

This clone was recorded once. The V gene is TRBV4-2, the J gene TRBJ2-5; D unresolved. V shed 0 bases and J shed 0 bases, with 11 bases lying between them. The CDR3 is 16 residues long. From germline, CDR1 is LGHNA and CDR2 YNFKEQ. CDR3 residues: CASSQDRGDYQETQYF. The CDR3 coding sequence is TGTGCCAGCAGCCAAGATCGTGGAGATTACCAAGAGACCCAGTACTTC.

This clone was picked up one time. The J gene is TRBJ1-1, the V gene TRBV7-9; D may be TRBD1 (5 bases). Per germline, CDR1 SEHNR and CDR2 FQNEAQ (reference sequence). Trimming removed 5 bases at V and 1 base at J, with 11 bases between. The CDR3 loop spans 14 amino acids. CDR3 bases: TGTGCCAGCAGCCGATTCGACAGGAACACTGAAGCTTTCTTT. Translated, it gives CASSRFDRNTEAFF.

This clone has more than one count but fewer than ten. The rearrangement links TRBV6-5 to TRBJ1-5; 9 bases align to TRBD1. The germline gives CDR1 MNHEY, CDR2 SVGAGI. Trimming cost V 8 bases and J 4 bases; bases outside gene matches: 6. This CDR3 spans 14 amino acids. In DNA, the CDR3 is TGTGCCAGCCGGAGGACAGGGGTAAATCAGCCCCAGCATTTT. Its translation is CASRRTGVNQPQHF.

The chain links TRBV4-2 to TRBJ2-1; perhaps TRBD2 as D (6 bases). Germline assignment: CDR1 LGHNA and CDR2 YNFKEQ. Trimming took off 1 base at V and 1 base at J, with 11 bases between the two ends. The CDR3 totals 16 residues. The DNA of the CDR3 is TGTGCCAGCAGCCAAGTGGAGGGAAGGTCCTACAATGAGCAGTTCTTC. This codes for CASSQVEGRSYNEQFF.

The rearrangement joins TRBV6-1 to TRBJ2-5; D may be TRBD2 (5 bases). The CDR3 totals 12 residues. Trimming pared 6 bases from V and 7 bases from J, leaving 12 bases between. Germline V lookup: CDR1 MNHNS, CDR2 SASEGT. CDR3 bases: TGTGCCAGCAGCCACCGAAGCGGGACCCAGTACTTC. Translated: CASSHRSGTQYF.

The genes are TRBV2 and TRBJ2-1, with unresolved D. V was trimmed by 2 bases and J by 10 bases, leaving 12 bases between them. From germline, CDR1 is SNHLY and CDR2 FYNNEI. The CDR3 runs 13 residues. This CDR3 reads CASSELELFEQFF. CDR3 nucleotides: TGTGCCAGCAGTGAACTTGAGCTGTTCGAGCAGTTCTTC.

Only one count was recorded for this clone. V is TRBV4-1 and J is TRBJ1-2; D unclear. Germline V gene data show CDR1 as MGHRA and CDR2 as YSYEKL. CDR3 length: 15 amino acids. The germline V and J ends were trimmed by 2 bases and 5 bases, with 15 bases remaining between them. The CDR3 nucleotides read TGCGCCAGCAGCCAAAGTGGAGGGCTAGGGTATGGCTACACCTTC. This codes for CASSQSGGLGYGYTF.

V usage is TRBV19 and J usage is TRBJ2-2, with 9 nucleotides matching TRBD2. The CDR3 runs to 22 residues. The V and J ends lost 6 bases and 2 bases, in that order; junction bases with no gene match: 25. CDR1 is LNHDA and CDR2 is SQIVND in the germline V gene (reference sequence). The CDR3 DNA reads TGTGCCAGTAGCCCCAGTGCGGGACGGCGGGAGGGCCGGGCGAGAAACACCGGGGAGCTGTTTTTT. It is translated as CASSPSAGRREGRARNTGELFF.

The rearrangement joins TRBV11-2 to TRBJ1-2; 7 bases match TRBD1. Losses at the gene ends were 5 bases for V and 5 bases for J; bases not matched to a gene: 5. Looked up from germline, CDR1 is SGHAT and CDR2 is FQNNGV. The CDR3 runs to 13 residues. CDR3 sequence reads: CASSPMTGYGYTF. In DNA, the CDR3 is TGTGCCAGCAGCCCTATGACAGGGTATGGCTACACCTTC.

V usage is TRBV4-1 and J usage is TRBJ2-7, with TRBD1 matching over 9 bases. V shed 3 bases and J 4 bases; nucleotides not matched to a gene: 7. The CDR3 has 15 residues. Germline-derived CDR1 and CDR2 are MGHRA and YSYEKL. CDR3 sequence reads: CASSHPGQGRYEQYF. CDR3 DNA: TGCGCCAGCAGCCACCCGGGACAGGGTCGATACGAGCAGTACTTC.

V gene TRBV30 combines with J gene TRBJ1-6, with TRBD1 identical over 7 bases. Germline values: CDR1 GTSNPN, CDR2 SVGIG (reference sequence). The CDR3 is 15 residues long. The junction had 9 bases not matched to a gene; V was cut back by 2 bases and J by 8 bases. The CDR3 loop reads CAWSPPDRDHSPLHF. Here the CDR3 DNA reads TGTGCCTGGAGTCCCCCCGACAGGGATCATTCACCCCTCCACTTT.

This rearrangement joins TRBV5-6 to TRBJ1-4; no reliable D call. The germline V and J ends were trimmed by 0 bases and 5 bases, with 8 bases remaining between them. The CDR3 runs 14 residues. Germline V gives CDR1 SGHDT, CDR2 YYEEEE. CDR3 DNA: TGTGCCAGCAGCTTGGACGTACGGAATGAAAAACTGTTTTTT. Translation gives CASSLDVRNEKLFF.

The chain uses TRBV6-6 and TRBJ1-2, with D possibly being TRBD1 (5 bases). The CDR3 has 16 residues. Trimming took 0 bases from V and 4 from J, leaving 15 bases between them. Germline values: CDR1 MNHNY, CDR2 SVGAGI (reference sequence). The CDR3 spells CASSYSSGDGGYGYTF. The CDR3 DNA follows: TGTGCCAGCAGTTACTCATCGGGGGACGGCGGCTATGGCTACACCTTC.

The genes are TRBV29-1 and TRBJ2-7; 8 positions agree with TRBD1. After removal of 1 base from V and 5 bases from J, the junction contained 4 bases not matched to a gene. Looked up from germline, CDR1 is SQVTM and CDR2 is ANQGSEA. The CDR3 is 13 amino acids. The CDR3 DNA sequence: TGCAGCGTTGAAGTCAGGGGGCTTCACGAGCAGTACTTC. This gives the protein CSVEVRGLHEQYF.